The next 7 T cell receptor beta chains were all read from a single sample in a study of T cells in Graves' hyperthyroidism and ophthalmopathy. From RNA transcripts, TCR beta CDR3 regions were amplified. A set of HTBI primers served as the primers for a first-round RT-PCR of the TCR CDR3. TCRdb re-called the multiplex PCR reads through MiXCR, storing one row per CDR3 protein. The profile covers 300,000 to 400,000 distinct CDR3 sequences, with around a sixth appearing a single time and under 55% taken by the ten largest. The source material was blood. The receptors were gathered from a woman between 45 and 60 years old with Graves' hyperthyroidism.

This clonotype was counted only a few times. The J gene is TRBJ2-1, the V gene TRBV10-3, with 13 bases that match TRBD2. V gave up 2 bases and J gave up 7 bases; unmatched junction bases: 2. CDR1 ENHRY and CDR2 SYGVKD come from the germline V gene. This CDR3 comprises 15 residues. This CDR3 reads CAISEGLAGVNEQFF. The CDR3 DNA sequence: TGTGCCATCAGTGAGGGACTAGCGGGAGTAAATGAGCAGTTCTTC.

The gene calls are TRBV5-1 and TRBJ2-2; D perhaps matches TRBD2 (5 bases). Germline CDR1 and CDR2: SGHRS and YFSETQ. Trimming left V 1 base short and J 0 bases short, with 13 bases between. CDR3 size: 17 residues. The CDR3 loop reads CASSLNGLTPNTGELFF. The CDR3 coding sequence is TGCGCCAGCAGCTTGAATGGACTGACACCGAACACCGGGGAGCTGTTTTTT.

This clonotype was seen repeatedly, ten times or more. The chain combines TRBV12-3 or TRBV12-4 with TRBJ1-5; possible D gene TRBD1, 5 bases. This CDR3 comprises 14 residues. V lost 7 bases to trimming and J lost 5 bases, with 15 bases between them. The CDR3 DNA reads as TGTGCCAGCACCTCGGGACGATCGGATCAGCCCCAGCATTTT. Translation: CASTSGRSDQPQHF.

Note on this clonotype: This sequence may be a read error, since a much larger clone differs from it by one base. The chain joins TRBV3-1 to TRBJ2-2; no definite D call. Germline V CDR1 and CDR2: LGHDT, YNNKEL (reference sequence). The CDR3 spans 19 residues. With 0 bases removed from V and 7 bases from J, the gap between germline ends came to 24 bases. The CDR3 nucleotides are TGTGCCAGCAGCCAAGACCTCTTGGGCCCCGAACCTTTGGACGGGGAGCTGTTTTTT. Amino acids: CASSQDLLGPEPLDGELFF.

A few counts support this clonotype. DNA for the CDR3: TGTGCCAGCAGTGCCGACAGGGCATCCTACAATGAGCAGTTCTTC. Translation gives CASSADRASYNEQFF. This rearrangement joins TRBV6-1 to TRBJ2-1; TRBD1 agrees at 7 bases. Germline lookup yields CDR1 MNHNS and CDR2 SASEGT. This CDR3 is 15 amino acids long. V lost 4 bases and J lost 1; bases outside the gene matches: 4.

This sequence joins TRBV6-2 or TRBV6-3 and TRBJ2-1, with unresolved D. The ends were cut back, 5 bases at V and 7 bases at J, with 9 bases in the middle. From germline, CDR1 is MNHEY and CDR2 SVGEGT. CDR3 length: 12 amino acids. The CDR3 nucleotides are TGTGCCAGCAGTCCGGCTGCGAATGAGCAGTTCTTC. This gives the protein CASSPAANEQFF.

This clonotype was recorded at least ten times. This chain uses TRBV5-1 with TRBJ2-1, with 7 bases aligning to TRBD2. The CDR3 is 15 residues long. J gave up 9 bases and V 0 bases, and 9 bases lay outside the gene matches. Germline loops: CDR1 SGHRS, CDR2 YFSETQ. The CDR3 spells CASSLVGGWRTEQFF. The CDR3 nucleotides read TGCGCCAGCAGCTTGGTCGGGGGGTGGCGTACTGAGCAGTTCTTC.